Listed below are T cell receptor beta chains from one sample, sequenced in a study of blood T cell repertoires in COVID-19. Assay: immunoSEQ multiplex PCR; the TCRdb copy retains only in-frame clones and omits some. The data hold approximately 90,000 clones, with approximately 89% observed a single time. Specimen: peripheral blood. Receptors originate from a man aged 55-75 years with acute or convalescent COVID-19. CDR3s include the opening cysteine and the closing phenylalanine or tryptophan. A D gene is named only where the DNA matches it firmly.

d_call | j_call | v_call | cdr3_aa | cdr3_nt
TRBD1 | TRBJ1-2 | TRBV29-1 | CSGGTGGYGYTF | TGCAGCGGTGGGACAGGGGGATACGGCTACACCTTC
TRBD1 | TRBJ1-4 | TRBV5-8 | CASSRRTGGFEKLFF | TGTGCCAGCAGCCGACGGACAGGGGGTTTTGAAAAACTGTTTTTT
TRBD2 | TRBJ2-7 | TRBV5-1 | CASSLGLAGTSYEQYF | TGCGCCAGCAGCTTGGGACTAGCGGGAACGTCCTACGAGCAGTACTTC
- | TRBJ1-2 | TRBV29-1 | CSVEFSYGYTF | TGCAGCGTTGAATTCAGCTATGGCTACACCTTC
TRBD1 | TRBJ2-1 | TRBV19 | CASSTRDRGNEQFF | TGTGCCAGTAGTACGAGGGACAGGGGCAATGAGCAGTTCTTC
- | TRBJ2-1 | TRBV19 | CASSTSAYNEQFF | TGTGCCAGTAGTACCTCCGCCTACAATGAGCAGTTCTTC
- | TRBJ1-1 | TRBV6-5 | CASTTRARNTEAFF | TGTGCCAGCACTACCAGGGCCCGGAACACTGAAGCTTTCTTT
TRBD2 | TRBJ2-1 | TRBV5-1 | CASSGASGSVEQFF | TGCGCCAGCAGCGGGGCTAGCGGGAGTGTTGAGCAGTTCTTC
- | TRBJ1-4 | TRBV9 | CASSVGGATNEKLFF | TGTGCCAGCAGCGTTGGGGGCGCTACAAATGAAAAACTGTTTTTT
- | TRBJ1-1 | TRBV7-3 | CASSLEQETEAFF | TGTGCCAGCAGCTTAGAACAGGAGACTGAAGCTTTCTTT
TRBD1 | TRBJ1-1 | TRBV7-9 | CASSGDRGSTEAFF | TGTGCCAGCAGCGGAGACAGGGGGAGCACTGAAGCTTTCTTT